A selection of T cell receptor beta chains follows, all from one sample in a study of blood T cell repertoires in COVID-19. Libraries were prepared by immunoSEQ multiplex PCR; TCRdb keeps only in-frame clonotypes and omits some of them. The profile shows 99,000 or so clones, about four fifths of them singletons. Sequenced sample: peripheral blood. All receptors derive from a man in his 70s with active or convalescent COVID-19. The conserved cysteine and the conserved F or W are not part of the CDR3 here.

j_gene	v_gene	CDR3aa
TRBJ2-3	TRBV5-1	ASSLGRMGSQDTQY
TRBJ2-1	TRBV27	ASSALTRGPINEQF
TRBJ2-3	TRBV19	ASSLSSGGPTDTQY
TRBJ1-1	TRBV27	ASILFGQGGTEAF
TRBJ1-6	TRBV6-4	ASSETGNSPLH
TRBJ2-3	TRBV20-1	SASERTGTDTQY
TRBJ2-5	TRBV4-2	ASSVRLAETQY
TRBJ2-2	TRBV10-3	AISEGTSAIPVTGELF
TRBJ2-3	TRBV7-3	ASSLMTSGGSDTQY
TRBJ1-2	TRBV19	ASTDGQGRAFGYGYT
TRBJ2-2	TRBV9	ASSVRDSSNTGELF
TRBJ1-3	TRBV5-1	ASSLVQGISGNTIY
TRBJ2-1	TRBV29-1	SVEDQGVREQF
TRBJ1-2	TRBV19	ASTTLDRVGYGYT
TRBJ1-2	TRBV19	ASSSQGDGYT
TRBJ1-2	TRBV6-6	ASRTGGYGYT
TRBJ2-3	TRBV10-1	ASSGAGTGAEDTQY
TRBJ1-5	TRBV19	ASSGDRYSNQPQH
TRBJ2-1	TRBV18	ASSQAQGAYNEQF
TRBJ1-5	TRBV6-1	ASSEHRGLNQPQH
TRBJ1-2	TRBV6-2/TRBV6-3	ASSYVQLYGYT
TRBJ1-3	TRBV19	ASTPRTVGNTIY
TRBJ1-4	TRBV20-1	SASSGQREKLF
TRBJ2-7	TRBV18	ASSPPNRVDSYEQY
TRBJ2-1	TRBV7-9	ASSLGLSGSGGGNEQF
TRBJ1-5	TRBV5-8	ASRTRDRGGQPQH
TRBJ1-2	TRBV28	ASSLPTGGPYGYT
TRBJ2-1	TRBV4-1	ASSLQGQGSYNEQF
TRBJ1-5	TRBV30	AWSVQRSIQPQH
TRBJ2-5	TRBV4-1	ASSPGGAYQETQY
TRBJ2-7	TRBV5-4	ASSFGQRYEQY
TRBJ1-1	TRBV7-8	ASSSNRGDMNTEAF
TRBJ2-2	TRBV3-1/TRBV3-2	ASSQAGSIGELF
TRBJ1-1	TRBV28	ASSLTGVTEAF
TRBJ2-1	TRBV28	ASRLGASYNEQF
TRBJ1-1	TRBV20-1	SASPGGLYTEAF
TRBJ2-1	TRBV6-5	ASSTILAGEQF
TRBJ1-3	TRBV7-9	ASSLDPTGEDSGNTIY
TRBJ1-1	TRBV7-9	ASSLAHPNTEAF
TRBJ2-1	TRBV7-3	ASSLGSGGINEQF
TRBJ2-1	TRBV9	ASSATSGGKGEQF
TRBJ1-5	TRBV24-1	ATSGAKGDQPQH
TRBJ2-7	TRBV6-6	ASSWGQETYEQY
TRBJ1-4	TRBV7-2	ASSAYRQGSGLF
TRBJ2-7	TRBV3-1/TRBV3-2	ASSQGADRAKQY
TRBJ1-2	TRBV3-1/TRBV3-2	ASSQDQVGYT
TRBJ1-2	TRBV18	ASSSRTIQEVGGYT
TRBJ2-5	TRBV27	ALPGLAGQETQY
TRBJ2-3	TRBV3-1/TRBV3-2	ASSRNGIWRNTDTQY
TRBJ1-1	TRBV15	ATRALQGAEAF
TRBJ1-5	TRBV19	ASSGPGQGLSGYQPQH
TRBJ2-7	TRBV5-1	ASSLSGGPTYEQY
TRBJ2-6	TRBV6-2/TRBV6-3	ASSYFRVAGANVLT
TRBJ2-7	TRBV20-1	SGGQGQQY
TRBJ2-2	TRBV6-6	ASAQRGSNTGELF
TRBJ2-5	TRBV5-4	ASSTGTSGGLETQY
TRBJ1-2	TRBV5-1	ASSLSAAYYGYT
TRBJ1-2	TRBV7-2	ASSSGQGMTPYGYT
TRBJ1-2	TRBV9	ASTMGGRSYGYT
TRBJ2-5	TRBV5-1	ASSSRGRETQY